A single sample gave rise to the 26 T cell receptor beta chains below, sequenced in a study of cytomegalovirus exposure and HLA in healthy donors (dated by TCRdb to 2016 to 2017). Libraries were made using the immunoSEQ multiplex PCR assay. The multiplex PCR relied on a mix of 60 forward primers for TCR Vbeta segments and 13 reverse primers for TCR Jbeta segments. The immuneACCESS repertoire file appears here via TCRdb, limited to in-frame rearrangements. These files lack a portion of the clones; in checked studies, under half of the deficit traces to unresolved V genes, and the cause of the others is not known. Recorded for this sample are about 120,000 clones; under 85% of them occurred a single time. Jointly, the top ten make up around 4% of the sample. Material: PBMCs. These receptor sequences come from a human donor in good health.

V and J are TRBV5-1 and TRBJ2-5, with a tentative D call TRBD2 (6 bases). The end of the DNA fits TRBJ2-7 better, so the J call may be wrong. The germline CDR1 and CDR2 sequences are SGHRS and YFSETQ. This CDR3 is built from 15 residues. DNA for the CDR3: TGCGCCAGCAGCCCCCAAGCCGGGAGCTCCTACGAGCAGTACTTC. It translates to CASSPQAGSSYEQYF.

This clone was seen a single time. V and J are TRBV5-1 and TRBJ2-3, with 11 bases aligning to TRBD2. J was trimmed by 3 bases and V by 2 bases; bases with no gene match: 8. The CDR3 covers 17 residues. Germline V gene sequence: CDR1 SGHRS, CDR2 YFSETQ. DNA of the CDR3: TGCGCCAGCAGCTTAAAACGCGGGACTAGCGGAACAGATACGCAGTATTTT. This gives the protein CASSLKRGTSGTDTQYF.

The chain carries TRBV9 and TRBJ1-5; a weak D match, TRBD1 (6 bases). Trimming took 0 bases from V and 3 from J, leaving 10 bases between them. This CDR3 contains 15 residues. Germline lookup yields CDR1 SGDLS and CDR2 YYNGEE. Here the CDR3 reads CASSVAGQFNQPQHF. The DNA for the CDR3 is TGTGCCAGCAGCGTAGCCGGACAGTTCAATCAGCCCCAGCATTTT.

The chain is built from TRBV28 and TRBJ1-5, with D tentatively TRBD1 (6 bases). The CDR3 contains 15 residues. V lost 5 bases, J lost 3 bases, and 14 bases lay in between. In germline, CDR1 is MDHEN, CDR2 SYDVKM. CDR3 sequence (DNA): TGTGCCAGCAGTACCCTGACAGGCACCAATCAGCCCCAGCATTTT. Amino acids: CASSTLTGTNQPQHF. Looking up the rest from reference TRBV28 and TRBJ1-5 gives the full variable domain: DVKVTQSSRYLVKRTGEKVFLECVQDMDHENMFWYRQDPGLGLRLIYFSYDVKMKEKGDIPEGYSVSREKKERFSLILESASTNQTSMYLCASSTLTGTNQPQHFGDGTRLSIL.

This chain uses TRBV2 with TRBJ1-2; D is unresolved. The germline V and J ends were trimmed by 2 bases and 4 bases, with 20 bases remaining between them. Per germline, CDR1 SNHLY and CDR2 FYNNEI. There are 17 residues in the CDR3. The CDR3 spells CASSESVEAGPAYGYTF. DNA for the CDR3: TGTGCCAGCAGTGAATCTGTAGAGGCTGGTCCCGCCTATGGCTACACCTTC.

The chain carries TRBV15 and TRBJ2-7, with TRBD2 as a possible D gene (5 bases). The germline CDR1 and CDR2 sequences are LNHNV and YYDKDF (reference sequence). The CDR3 sequence is 16 residues long. Trimming pared 1 base from V and 3 bases from J, leaving 16 bases between. The CDR3 loop reads CATSRGQRVANYEQYF. Written as DNA, the CDR3 is TGTGCCACCAGCAGAGGCCAGAGGGTCGCGAACTACGAGCAGTACTTC. Drawing the rest from reference TRBV15 and TRBJ2-7, the complete variable domain is DAMVIQNPRYQVTQFGKPVTLSCSQTLNHNVMYWYQQKSSQAPKLLFHYYDKDFNNEADTPDNFQSRRPNTSFCFLDIRSPGLGDTAMYLCATSRGQRVANYEQYFGPGTRLTVT.

V usage is TRBV5-1 and J usage is TRBJ2-7; maybe TRBD2 (7 bases). The V end lost 0 bases, the J end lost 5 bases, and 12 bases lay between the germline ends. The CDR3 is 14 residues long. The germline V gene has CDR1 SGHRS and CDR2 YFSETQ. DNA of the CDR3: TGCGCCAGCAGCTTGGGCGGGGGCTTTGACGAGCAGTACTTC. It is translated as CASSLGGGFDEQYF.

This chain joins TRBV5-1 and TRBJ1-1; D not certain. Germline V gene data show CDR1 as SGHRS and CDR2 as YFSETQ. This CDR3 spans 15 amino acids. V lost 0 bases and J lost 0, with 9 bases in between. CDR3 nucleotides: TGCGCCAGCAGCTTGGAATGGGCATTGAACACTGAAGCTTTCTTT. It translates to CASSLEWALNTEAFF.

This chain links TRBV11-3 with TRBJ1-1, with unresolved D. Looked up from germline, CDR1 is SGHNT and CDR2 is YENEEA. V dropped 5 bases and J dropped 4 bases, with 8 bases sitting between them. This CDR3 spans 12 amino acids. The CDR3 DNA reads TGTGCCAGCAGCCCCAGAAGCACTGAAGCTTTCTTT. It encodes CASSPRSTEAFF.

This chain connects TRBV25-1 to TRBJ1-1; TRBD1 agrees at 7 bases. Looked up from germline, CDR1 is MGHDK and CDR2 is SYGVNS. Losses at the gene ends were 4 bases for V and 5 bases for J; bases not matched to a gene: 10. This CDR3 comprises 15 residues. The chain's CDR3 is CASSAQTGVITEAFF. CDR3 coding DNA: TGTGCCAGCAGTGCGCAAACAGGGGTGATAACTGAAGCTTTCTTT.

This chain connects TRBV30 to TRBJ2-7; 9 bases are a match to TRBD1. Looked up from germline, CDR1 is GTSNPN and CDR2 is SVGIG (reference sequence). The junction had 9 bases not matched to a gene; V was cut back by 2 bases and J by 1 base. CDR3 length: 16 amino acids. CDR3 sequence reads: CAWSTDRTGDSYEQYF. The DNA for the CDR3 is TGTGCCTGGAGTACCGACCGGACAGGGGATTCCTACGAGCAGTACTTC.

This clone has only a few counts. The chain has TRBV7-9 and TRBJ1-3; possibly TRBD1 for D (5 bases). The germline V gene encodes CDR1 SEHNR and CDR2 FQNEAQ (reference sequence). This CDR3 contains 16 residues. V was cut by 5 bases and J by 2 bases, with 16 bases left in between. CDR3 nucleotide sequence: TGTGCCAGCAGCCCAGTCACAGGCGGTGCTGGAAACACCATATATTTT. Encoded protein: CASSPVTGGAGNTIYF.

The chain couples TRBV6-1 to TRBJ1-1; no firm D call. CDR3 size: 13 residues. Germline V gives CDR1 MNHNS, CDR2 SASEGT. V was cut by 8 bases and J by 0 bases, with 10 bases left in between. For the CDR3, the DNA is TGTGCCAGCGCCAACATTTTGAACACTGAAGCTTTCTTT. Its translation is CASANILNTEAFF.

This chain links TRBV27 with TRBJ1-1; the D gene is possibly TRBD1 (6 bases). The CDR3 extends over 15 amino acids. Trimming stripped 2 bases from V and 7 bases from J, with 17 bases between. Germline V gene data show CDR1 as MNHEY and CDR2 as SMNVEV (reference sequence). CDR3 region: CASSLMPGVIGEAFF. DNA for the CDR3: TGTGCCAGCAGTTTAATGCCAGGGGTAATAGGTGAAGCTTTCTTT.

This chain connects TRBV2 to TRBJ2-2; 10 bases are a match to TRBD2. Germline loops: CDR1 SNHLY, CDR2 FYNNEI. Unmatched junction bases numbered 2, after V lost 4 bases and J lost 3 bases. This CDR3 region has 15 residues. The CDR3 bases are TGTGCCAGCAGTGCAGCGGGAGGGGACACCGGGGAGCTGTTTTTT. Amino acid sequence: CASSAAGGDTGELFF.

The chain is built from TRBV2 and TRBJ2-5; D possibly corresponds to TRBD1 (6 bases). Germline assignment: CDR1 SNHLY and CDR2 FYNNEI. V gave up 3 bases and J gave up 5 bases, with 10 bases separating them. This CDR3 has 13 residues. CDR3 region: CASSDGRGETQYF. As DNA, the CDR3 is TGTGCCAGCAGTGACGGCAGGGGCGAGACCCAGTACTTC.

The gene calls are TRBV28 and TRBJ1-1, with a possible D match to TRBD1 (6 bases). The CDR3 consists of 14 residues. Trimming pared 7 bases from V and 4 bases from J, leaving 16 bases between. Germline V gene lookup returns CDR1 MDHEN and CDR2 SYDVKM. The CDR3 spells CASTRGGGGTEAFF. The CDR3, as DNA: TGTGCCAGCACCCGAGGGGGGGGAGGCACTGAAGCTTTCTTT.

This clone has only a few counts. The rearrangement links TRBV9 to TRBJ2-5; 9 bases are shared with TRBD1. With V trimmed by 2 bases and J by 5 bases, 10 bases remained unmatched. This CDR3 has 16 residues. Per germline, CDR1 SGDLS and CDR2 YYNGEE. The CDR3 loop reads CASSVSPGQGFETQYF. CDR3 nucleotide sequence: TGTGCCAGCAGCGTTTCGCCGGGACAGGGTTTTGAGACCCAGTACTTC.

In this sample, this clone turned up once. The chain couples TRBV27 to TRBJ2-2; D is unclear. Germline CDR1 MNHEY, CDR2 SMNVEV (reference sequence). The length of the CDR3 is 13 residues. Deletions cut 3 bases from V and 0 bases from J, with 2 bases between. CDR3 region: CASSFTNTGELFF. Written as DNA, the CDR3 is TGTGCCAGCAGTTTTACGAACACCGGGGAGCTGTTTTTT.

This chain links TRBV7-6 with TRBJ1-1; D is ambiguous. Trimming removed 1 base from V and 2 bases from J, with 8 bases in between. CDR3 length equals 14 residues. Looked up from germline, CDR1 is SGHVS and CDR2 is FNYEAQ. CDR3 amino acids: CASSLESVNTEAFF. The CDR3 DNA sequence: TGTGCCAGCAGCTTAGAGTCGGTTAACACTGAAGCTTTCTTT.

The sample holds one count of this clone. The chain combines TRBV9 with TRBJ1-1; D might be TRBD1 (5 bases). CDR1 SGDLS and CDR2 YYNGEE come from the germline V gene. The CDR3 has 15 residues. The V and J ends lost 2 bases and 2 bases respectively, with 13 bases between them. The CDR3, as DNA: TGTGCCAGCAGCGTCTTACAAACAGGTAACACTGAAGCTTTCTTT. Protein sequence: CASSVLQTGNTEAFF. The full variable domain, completed using reference TRBV9 and TRBJ1-1, is DSGVTQTPKHLITATGQRVTLRCSPRSGDLSVYWYQQSLDQGLQFLIQYYNGEERAKGNILERFSAQQFPDLHSELNLSSLELGDSALYFCASSVLQTGNTEAFFGQGTRLTVV.

This clone has more than one count but fewer than ten. The DNA of the CDR3 is TGTGCCAGCAGCTCAGGGGTTGGCTACACCTTC. It translates to CASSSGVGYTF. V usage is TRBV7-9 and J usage is TRBJ1-2; D may be TRBD1 (6 bases). Trimming pared 4 bases from V and 7 bases from J, leaving 7 bases between. Looked up from germline, CDR1 is SEHNR and CDR2 is FQNEAQ (reference sequence). The CDR3 consists of 11 residues.

This sequence joins TRBV7-3 and TRBJ2-7; 10 positions match TRBD1. Germline CDR1 is SGHTA and CDR2 is FQGTGA. The V segment lost 5 bases and the J segment 5 bases; nucleotides outside the gene matches: 9. CDR3 length equals 15 residues. The CDR3, as DNA: TGTGCCAGCAGCCGTGAAGGGACAGGGGTCGACGAGCAGTACTTC. This encodes CASSREGTGVDEQYF.

This clone has a handful of counts. Germline and junction disagree at one end, which may indicate a read error. The chain employs TRBV5-1 and TRBJ2-1, with D perhaps matching TRBD2 (5 bases). In germline, CDR1 is SGHRS, CDR2 YFSETQ. The CDR3 extends over 13 amino acids. The CDR3 reads CASSLGVNNEQFF. CDR3 in DNA: TGTGCCAGCAGCTTGGGAGTCAACAATGAGCAGTTCTTC.

The chain carries TRBV29-1 and TRBJ2-7, with TRBD1 as a possible D gene (5 bases). Per germline, CDR1 SQVTM and CDR2 ANQGSEA. Trimming took off 4 bases at V and 1 base at J, with 11 bases between the two ends. This CDR3 has 13 residues. For the CDR3, the DNA is TGCAGCGTTGGCGCCGACAGTTCCTACGAGCAGTACTTC. This translates into CSVGADSSYEQYF.

The CDR3 sequence: CASSPSVSREYYEQYF. The DNA of the CDR3 is TGTGCCAGCTCACCTTCCGTGTCGCGGGAGTACTACGAGCAGTACTTC. The chain combines TRBV18 with TRBJ2-7; 7 nucleotides agree with TRBD2. V gave up 3 bases and J gave up 3 bases; unmatched junction bases: 11. This CDR3 has 16 residues. Germline loops: CDR1 KGHSH, CDR2 LQKENI.